A single sample gave rise to the 17 T cell receptor beta chains below, sequenced in a study of neoadjuvant anti-PD-1 for oral cavity cancer. Profiling relied on immunoSEQ multiplex PCR, and the TCRdb table lists in-frame clones only, not all of them. The sample holds 6,000 to 7,500 clones; around 80% are singletons and the top ten take about 3%. The sequences come from PBMCs, collected before nivolumab (anti-PD-1) treatment. The receptors here all came from a person aged 40-85 years with oral cavity squamous cell carcinoma.

This clone has only one observation. This chain joins TRBV5-6 and TRBJ2-3; TRBD2 matches at 12 bases. CDR1 and CDR2 from the germline V gene are SGHDT and YYEEEE. The V segment lost 4 bases and the J segment 5 bases; nucleotides outside the gene matches: 5. This CDR3 comprises 15 residues. The CDR3 bases are TGTGCCAGCAGCACAACTAGCGGGGGGAGAGATACGCAGTATTTT. Translating it yields CASSTTSGGRDTQYF.

This rearrangement joins TRBV7-9 to TRBJ1-1; TRBD1 is a possible D gene (5 bases). The CDR3 loop spans 14 amino acids. V was clipped by 4 bases and J by 3 bases, with 12 bases between them. Germline V gene sequence: CDR1 SEHNR, CDR2 FQNEAQ (reference sequence). The CDR3 bases are TGTGCCAGCAGCTCCAGGGCTTGGGACACTGAAGCTTTCTTT. The encoded protein is CASSSRAWDTEAFF. The complete variable domain, with remaining parts taken from reference TRBV7-9 and TRBJ1-1, reads DTGVSQNPRHKITKRGQNVTFRCDPISEHNRLYWYRQTLGQGPEFLTYFQNEAQLEKSRLLSDRFSAERPKGSFSTLEIQRTEQGDSAMYLCASSSRAWDTEAFFGQGTRLTVV.

The J gene is TRBJ1-5, the V gene TRBV27; D ambiguous. The germline V and J ends were trimmed by 0 bases and 2 bases, with 8 bases remaining between them. CDR3 size: 15 residues. CDR1 MNHEY and CDR2 SMNVEV come from the germline V gene (reference sequence). CDR3 nucleotide sequence: TGTGCCAGCAGTTTATCGGGTATGGGCAATCAGCCCCAGCATTTT. It specifies CASSLSGMGNQPQHF.

This clone came up once. Relative to the germline gene, one junction end is altered; a read error may explain this. The chain recombines TRBV5-6 with TRBJ1-2, with D unresolved. CDR1 is SGHDT, CDR2 YYEEEE, per germline. There are 12 residues in the CDR3. The CDR3 loop is CASSLAGYGYTF. The CDR3 nucleotides are TGTGCCAGCAGTTTGGCGGGGTATGGCTACACCTTC.

The chain recombines TRBV21-1 with TRBJ2-1. TRBV21-1 is given as a pseudogene. The CDR3 length is 15 residues. CDR3 nucleotides: TGTGCCAGCACCGCCGGGGCGGACTCCTACAATGAGCAGTTCTTC. Translation gives CASTAGADSYNEQFF.

The chain uses TRBV7-6 and TRBJ2-7; a possible D gene is TRBD1 (6 bases). The V gene lost 3 bases and the J gene lost 0 bases, with 9 bases spanning the gap. Germline lookup yields CDR1 SGHVS and CDR2 FNYEAQ. The CDR3 has 14 residues. The CDR3 region is CASSFGQNSYEQYF. The CDR3 region has the DNA TGTGCCAGCAGCTTCGGACAGAACTCCTACGAGCAGTACTTC.

This clone was counted once. J is TRBJ2-1 and V is TRBV5-1, with D tentatively TRBD2 (5 bases). V was cut by 3 bases and J by 7 bases, with 14 bases left in between. The CDR3 is 14 residues long. The germline CDR1 and CDR2 sequences are SGHRS and YFSETQ. CDR3 DNA: TGCGCCAGCAGCTCCACCCGACGGGGAAATGAGCAGTTCTTC. It specifies CASSSTRRGNEQFF.

The J gene is TRBJ2-3, the V gene TRBV9; 10 positions agree with TRBD2. This CDR3 region has 16 residues. The germline V gene encodes CDR1 SGDLS and CDR2 YYNGEE. After removal of 1 base from V and 2 bases from J, the junction contained 4 bases not matched to a gene. In DNA form, the CDR3 reads TGTGCCAGCAGCGTAACCAGCGGGGGGGCCACAGATACGCAGTATTTT. This translates into CASSVTSGGATDTQYF.

This chain joins TRBV9 and TRBJ1-6; 7 bases are a match to TRBD1. The V gene end was trimmed by 4 bases and the J gene end by 5 bases; junction bases not matched to a gene: 3. The CDR3 covers 14 residues. Germline CDR1 and CDR2: SGDLS and YYNGEE. The CDR3 coding sequence is TGTGCCAGCAGCTCTACAGGGGATAATTCACCCCTCCACTTT. As protein: CASSSTGDNSPLHF.

A few counts support this clone. V and J are TRBV9 and TRBJ2-3; D is perhaps TRBD2 (7 bases). The V and J ends lost 3 bases and 6 bases respectively, with 14 bases between them. CDR1 and CDR2 (germline): SGDLS, YYNGEE. The CDR3 contains 14 residues. CDR3 nucleotides: TGTGCCAGCAGCGCCGGGGGGCTCGGGGATACGCAGTATTTT. Translation: CASSAGGLGDTQYF.

This chain links TRBV9 with TRBJ1-1, with D possibly TRBD1 on 6 matching bases. The CDR3 is 15 amino acids. Trimming stripped 0 bases from V and 4 bases from J, with 13 bases between. The germline CDR1 and CDR2 sequences are SGDLS and YYNGEE. The DNA of the CDR3 is TGTGCCAGCAGCGTAGGGGCGGGGGCAGGCACTGAAGCTTTCTTT. Residues: CASSVGAGAGTEAFF.

The V gene is TRBV6-5, the J gene TRBJ2-7, with TRBD1 as a possible D gene (6 bases). Germline CDR1 is MNHEY and CDR2 is SVGAGI. Trimming shortened V by 5 bases and J by 7 bases, and 12 bases separated the two germline ends. The CDR3 is made up of 12 amino acids. The CDR3 here is CASSLDRSEQYF. The CDR3, as DNA: TGTGCCAGCAGTCTCGACAGGTCGGAGCAGTACTTC.

The chain couples TRBV4-3 to TRBJ1-2, with D hard to call. This CDR3 contains 13 residues. V was trimmed by 0 bases and J by 5 bases, leaving 7 bases between them. Germline loops: CDR1 LGHNA, CDR2 YSLEER. CDR3 coding DNA: TGCGCCAGCAGCCAAGACAGGCGGTATGGCTACACCTTC. Amino acid sequence: CASSQDRRYGYTF.

The chain links TRBV7-8 to TRBJ2-3; the match to TRBD1 covers 9 bases. Trimming removed 5 bases from V and 2 bases from J; junction bases left unmatched: 8. Germline V gene lookup returns CDR1 SGHVS and CDR2 FQNEAQ. CDR3 length equals 16 residues. CDR3 coding DNA: TGTGCCAGCAGCCTGGGGACAGGGAGAGACACAGATACGCAGTATTTT. This encodes CASSLGTGRDTDTQYF.

The chain's CDR3 is CASTKTGMNTGELFF. The DNA for the CDR3 is TGTGCCAGCACAAAAACAGGGATGAACACCGGGGAGCTGTTTTTT. This chain uses TRBV6-5 with TRBJ2-2; D is possibly TRBD1 (6 bases). The CDR3 totals 15 residues. In germline, CDR1 is MNHEY, CDR2 SVGAGI. The ends were cut back, 7 bases at V and 1 base at J, with 13 bases in the middle.

This chain uses TRBV9 with TRBJ2-2, with D perhaps matching TRBD1 or TRBD2 (5 bases each). CDR1 and CDR2 from the germline V gene are SGDLS and YYNGEE. Deletions cut 4 bases from V and 2 bases from J, with 15 bases between. The CDR3 totals 16 residues. The CDR3 DNA is TGTGCCAGCAGCCTCCCGAGGGGCGGTAACACCGGGGAGCTGTTTTTT. Its translation is CASSLPRGGNTGELFF. Full variable domain (outside the CDR3, taken from reference TRBV9 and TRBJ2-2): DSGVTQTPKHLITATGQRVTLRCSPRSGDLSVYWYQQSLDQGLQFLIQYYNGEERAKGNILERFSAQQFPDLHSELNLSSLELGDSALYFCASSLPRGGNTGELFFGEGSRLTVL.

This chain links TRBV5-4 with TRBJ2-7, with TRBD1 matching over 9 bases. CDR1 is SGHNT, CDR2 YYREEE, per germline (reference sequence). With 0 bases clipped from V and 4 bases from J, the junction kept 11 bases outside the gene matches. This CDR3 spans 17 amino acids. The CDR3 DNA reads TGTGCCAGCAGCTTGGCCGGGACAGGGTCCGGAGCTTACGAGCAGTACTTC. Encoded protein: CASSLAGTGSGAYEQYF.